These 4 T cell receptor beta chains were all obtained from the same sample, sequenced in a study of T-cell reconstitution after alpha-beta-depleted transplantation in children. As it was prepared, the TCRbeta library received unique molecular identifiers. TCRdb independently ran MiXCR on the PCR reads; one entry per CDR3 protein. In the table there are about 110,000 distinct CDR3 sequences, approximately 10% of which are singletons. The material was PBMCs, obtained before TCRalphabeta/CD19-depleted stem cell transplant. Every receptor here comes from a boy aged 2 to 10 with acute lymphoblastic leukemia, due to receive a stem cell transplant.

On this clonotype itself: Just one base apart from a much larger clone, this may be a read error. The gene calls are TRBV5-1 and TRBJ2-7, with 11 bases that match TRBD2. The V gene's germline CDR1 is SGHRS and CDR2 YFSETQ. The CDR3 totals 16 residues. Trimming at V came to 4 bases and at J to 3 bases, leaving 9 bases not matched to a gene. In nucleotides, the CDR3 is TGCGCCAGCAGCGCTACAACTAGCGGGAGCTTCTACGAGCAGTACTTC. This gives the protein CASSATTSGSFYEQYF.

At least ten counts were recorded for this clonotype. The chain has TRBV11-1 and TRBJ2-1; 10 nucleotides align to TRBD2. The ends lost 5 bases at V and 0 bases at J; junction bases unmatched: 16. Germline V gene lookup returns CDR1 SGHAT and CDR2 FQDESV (reference sequence). This CDR3 contains 20 residues. CDR3 amino acids: CASSPQASGSFTDSYNEQFF. DNA of the CDR3: TGTGCCAGCAGCCCGCAGGCTAGCGGGAGTTTTACGGACTCCTACAATGAGCAGTTCTTC.

The CDR3 region is CASSLQTGTRTTEQYF. The DNA for the CDR3 is TGTGCCAGCAGCTTACAAACCGGGACTAGAACTACCGAGCAGTACTTC. The J gene is TRBJ2-7, the V gene TRBV11-2; 8 bases align to TRBD2. Trimming removed 2 bases from V and 6 bases from J; junction bases left unmatched: 12. The CDR3 has 16 residues. Germline CDR1 and CDR2: SGHAT and FQNNGV.

The chain links TRBV5-5 to TRBJ2-1; unclear D gene. The germline V and J ends were trimmed by 3 bases and 2 bases, with 6 bases remaining between them. The germline gives CDR1 SGHKS, CDR2 YYEKEE (reference sequence). The CDR3 consists of 13 residues. CDR3 bases: TGTGCCAGCAGCTCCGTTCCCTACAATGAGCAGTTCTTC. It codes for CASSSVPYNEQFF.